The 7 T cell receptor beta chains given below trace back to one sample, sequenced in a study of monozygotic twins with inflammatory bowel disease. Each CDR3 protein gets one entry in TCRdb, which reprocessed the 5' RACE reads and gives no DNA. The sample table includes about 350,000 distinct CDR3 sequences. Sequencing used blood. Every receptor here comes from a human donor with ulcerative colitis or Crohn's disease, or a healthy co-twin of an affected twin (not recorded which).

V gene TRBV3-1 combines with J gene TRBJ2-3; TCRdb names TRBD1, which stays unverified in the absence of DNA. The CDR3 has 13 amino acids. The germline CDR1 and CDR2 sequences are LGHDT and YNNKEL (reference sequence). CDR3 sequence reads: CASSQRDADTQYF.

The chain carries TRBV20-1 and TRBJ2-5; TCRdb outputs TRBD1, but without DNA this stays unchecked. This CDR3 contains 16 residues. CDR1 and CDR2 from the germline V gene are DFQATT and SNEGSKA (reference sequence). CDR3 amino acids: CSARDAGQGRRETQYF.

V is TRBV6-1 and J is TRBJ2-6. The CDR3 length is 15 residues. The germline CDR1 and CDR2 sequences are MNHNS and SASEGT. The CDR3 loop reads CASRRSGSGANVLTF.

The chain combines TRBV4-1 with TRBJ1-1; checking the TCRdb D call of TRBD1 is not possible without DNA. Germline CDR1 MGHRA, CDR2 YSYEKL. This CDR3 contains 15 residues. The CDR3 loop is CASSHGDRGYTEAFF.

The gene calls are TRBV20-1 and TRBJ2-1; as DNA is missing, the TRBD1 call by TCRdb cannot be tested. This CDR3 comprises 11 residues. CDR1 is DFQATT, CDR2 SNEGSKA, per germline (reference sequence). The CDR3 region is CSASGGWSQFF.

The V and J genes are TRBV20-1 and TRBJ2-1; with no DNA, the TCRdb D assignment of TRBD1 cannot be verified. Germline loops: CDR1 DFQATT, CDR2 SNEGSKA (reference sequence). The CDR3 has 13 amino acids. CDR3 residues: CSAHKDRYNEQFF.

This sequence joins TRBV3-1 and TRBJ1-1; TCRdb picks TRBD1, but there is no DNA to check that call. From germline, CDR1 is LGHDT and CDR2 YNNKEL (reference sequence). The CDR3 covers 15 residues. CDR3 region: CASSLGSTGGTEAFF.